What follows describes a single T cell receptor beta chain. TCRdb's table, derived via immunoSEQ multiplex PCR, lists solely in-frame clones and lacks some. There are 140,000 to 150,000 clones in the sample; approximately 88% occur only once, and about 10% lies in the top ten. This sample was included in a study of blood T cell repertoires in COVID-19. Looking at the study overall: T cells, B-cell-depleted T cells, or PBMCs provided the cDNA or gDNA that served as material.

Germline CDR1 reads LGHDT; CDR2 reads YNNKEL (reference sequence). The CDR3 extends over 14 amino acids. The V segment lost 4 bases and the J segment 3 bases; nucleotides outside the gene matches: 3. The clonotype originates from a man in his sixties with active or convalescent COVID-19. The V gene is TRBV3-1 (or the pseudogene TRBV3-2), the J gene TRBJ2-7, with 10 nucleotides matching TRBD1. The sample was peripheral blood. Here the CDR3 reads CASSPGQGVYEQYF. The CDR3 DNA is TGTGCCAGCAGCCCCGGACAGGGGGTCTACGAGCAGTACTTC.